A selection of T cell receptor beta chains follows, all from one sample in a study of Graves' ophthalmopathy and Graves' hyperthyroidism. TCRdb used MiXCR to reprocess the multiplex PCR reads, holding one entry per CDR3 protein. The sample has roughly 400,000 distinct CDR3 sequences; approximately 20% are singletons. Sample: peripheral blood. The origin of the receptors is a woman aged 18-29 years with Graves' ophthalmopathy. Each CDR3 is given with its conserved first and last residue. D genes are given only for firm matches. Expanded clones are given a class, and other clones once, few, many or no size at all.

D	size	V	J	CDR3	DNA
-	many	TRBV18	TRBJ1-5	CASSPTLGGGQPQHF	TGTGCCAGCTCACCTACGTTAGGGGGTGGGCAGCCCCAGCATTTT
-	many	TRBV6-5	TRBJ1-2	CASSYDGTDYGYTF	TGTGCCAGCAGTTACGACGGGACGGACTATGGCTACACCTTC
TRBD1	many	TRBV7-2	TRBJ2-7	CASSLVAGGFEQYF	TGTGCCAGCAGCTTAGTCGCAGGGGGCTTCGAGCAGTACTTC
-	-	TRBV7-2	TRBJ1-1	CASSLRRVNTEAFF	TGTGCCAGCAGCCTTAGAAGGGTTAACACTGAAGCTTTCTTT
-	-	TRBV6-2/TRBV6-3	TRBJ1-5	CASSYFGVGQPQHF	TGTGCCAGCAGTTACTTTGGGGTAGGGCAGCCCCAGCATTTT
-	many	TRBV7-3	TRBJ1-1	CASSSQGITEAFF	TGTGCCAGCAGCTCTCAGGGAATCACTGAAGCTTTCTTT
-	many	TRBV10-3	TRBJ2-3	CAIRQGGSTDTQYF	TGTGCCATCAGACAGGGGGGGAGCACAGATACGCAGTATTTT
-	many	TRBV4-3	TRBJ1-3	CASSQVGSNTIYF	TGCGCCAGCAGCCAAGTAGGGTCAAACACCATATATTTT
-	-	TRBV29-1	TRBJ2-5	CSDTGEPAETQYF	TGCAGTGACACGGGGGAACCGGCTGAGACCCAGTACTTC
-	many	TRBV12-3/TRBV12-4	TRBJ1-5	CASSLLPGLLTNSNQPQHF	TGTGCCAGCAGTTTACTGCCGGGACTTTTGACTAATAGCAATCAGCCCCAGCATTTT
TRBD2	-	TRBV5-1	TRBJ2-5	CASRLLGGALETQYF	TGCGCCAGCAGACTTCTCGGGGGGGCCCTGGAGACCCAGTACTTC
TRBD1	many	TRBV30	TRBJ2-7	CAWSRSWTGGSEQYF	TGTGCCTGGAGTAGATCTTGGACAGGGGGTAGCGAGCAGTACTTC
-	-	TRBV6-1	TRBJ2-2	CASGTANTGELFF	TGTGCCAGCGGGACTGCGAACACCGGGGAGCTGTTTTTT
-	-	TRBV27	TRBJ1-2	CASSLVGGLNYGYTF	TGTGCCAGCAGTTTGGTCGGGGGATTGAACTATGGCTACACCTTC
-	-	TRBV6-1	TRBJ1-1	CASSQARNTEAFF	TGTGCCAGCAGTCAAGCACGGAACACTGAAGCTTTCTTT
TRBD1	many	TRBV6-5	TRBJ2-7	CASSSGQGRNEQYF	TGTGCCAGCAGTTCGGGACAGGGTCGAAACGAGCAGTACTTC
-	many	TRBV28	TRBJ2-5	CASSLGRGSEETQYF	TGTGCCAGCAGTTTGGGGAGAGGGAGCGAAGAGACCCAGTACTTC
-	many	TRBV6-2/TRBV6-3	TRBJ2-7	CASSYYGNYEQYF	TGTGCCAGCAGTTACTACGGGAATTACGAGCAGTACTTC
-	many	TRBV7-9	TRBJ2-7	CASSPPGEISHEQYF	TGTGCCAGCAGCCCCCCAGGGGAGATAAGCCACGAGCAGTACTTC
TRBD1	many	TRBV19	TRBJ1-1	CASSDRTGDTEAFF	TGTGCCAGTAGTGATAGGACAGGGGACACTGAAGCTTTCTTT
-	many	TRBV7-3	TRBJ1-1	CASSLKGGTEAFF	TGTGCCAGCAGCTTAAAAGGGGGCACTGAAGCTTTCTTT
TRBD1	many	TRBV7-2	TRBJ2-6	CASSALQGVASGANVLTF	TGTGCCAGCAGCGCCCTACAGGGGGTTGCGTCTGGGGCCAACGTCCTGACTTTC
-	many	TRBV4-3	TRBJ1-2	CASSQDRSYGYTF	TGCGCCAGCAGCCAAGACCGGAGCTATGGCTACACCTTC
TRBD2	many	TRBV6-1	TRBJ2-7	CASIYPLAGAYEQYF	TGTGCCAGCATCTACCCACTAGCGGGGGCCTACGAGCAGTACTTC
TRBD1	many	TRBV30	TRBJ2-2	CACGQGGTGELFF	TGTGCCTGTGGACAGGGCGGAACCGGGGAGCTGTTTTTT